This T cell receptor (beta chain) was documented in a study of early T cells in non-severe SARS-CoV-2 infection. Study-level background: Chains were unpaired, as sequencing was done on bulk RNA from unsorted whole blood.

This clonotype has at least ten counts. Tagging with unique molecular identifiers was applied to individual cDNA molecules. MiXCR was run by TCRdb on the 5' RACE reads, yielding one entry per CDR3 protein. The sample shows approximately 50,000 distinct CDR3 sequences, roughly 10% of them seen only once. The J segment lost 4 bases and the V segment lost 8 bases, leaving 12 bases of the junction unmatched. CDR1 is MNHEY and CDR2 is SVGEGT in the germline V gene. This CDR3 is built from 17 residues. The sequence was collected from an adult who was a healthcare worker with PCR-confirmed SARS-CoV-2 infection or an uninfected control (not recorded which). The V gene is TRBV6-2 or TRBV6-3, the J gene TRBJ2-6, with TRBD2 matching over 9 bases. The sample was whole blood. This chain's CDR3 is CASRPQRLAAGANVLTF. In DNA form, the CDR3 reads TGTGCCAGCCGACCCCAGAGACTAGCGGCCGGGGCCAACGTCCTGACTTTC.